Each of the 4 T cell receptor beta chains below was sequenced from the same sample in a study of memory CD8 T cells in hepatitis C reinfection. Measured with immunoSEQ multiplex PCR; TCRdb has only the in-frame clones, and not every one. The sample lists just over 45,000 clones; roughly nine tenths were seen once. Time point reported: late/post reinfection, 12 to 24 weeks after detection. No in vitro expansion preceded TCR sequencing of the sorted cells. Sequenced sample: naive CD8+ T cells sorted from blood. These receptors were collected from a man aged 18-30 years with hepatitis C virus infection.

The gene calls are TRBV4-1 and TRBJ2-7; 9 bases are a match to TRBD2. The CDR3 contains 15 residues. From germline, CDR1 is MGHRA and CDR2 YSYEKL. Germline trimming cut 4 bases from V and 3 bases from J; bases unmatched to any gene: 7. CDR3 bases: TGCGCCAGCAGCCCGCAGACTAGCGGACTCTACGAGCAGTACTTC. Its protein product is CASSPQTSGLYEQYF.

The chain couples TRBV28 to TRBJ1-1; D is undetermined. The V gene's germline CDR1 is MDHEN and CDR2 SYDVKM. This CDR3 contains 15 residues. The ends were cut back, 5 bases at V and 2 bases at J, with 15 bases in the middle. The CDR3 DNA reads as TGTGCCAGCAGTCTCGCGCTAATCTCAAACACTGAAGCTTTCTTT. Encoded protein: CASSLALISNTEAFF. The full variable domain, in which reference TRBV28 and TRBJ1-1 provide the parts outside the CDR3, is DVKVTQSSRYLVKRTGEKVFLECVQDMDHENMFWYRQDPGLGLRLIYFSYDVKMKEKGDIPEGYSVSREKKERFSLILESASTNQTSMYLCASSLALISNTEAFFGQGTRLTVV.

Written as DNA, the CDR3 is TGCAGCGTTGTCCTACTAGCTCCTGAGGGGTTCTTC. This sequence encodes CSVVLLAPEGFF. The chain has TRBV29-1 and TRBJ2-1, with a weak D call TRBD2 (6 bases). The V end was cut by 4 bases, the J end by 15 bases, with 19 bases between. This CDR3 comprises 12 residues. Looked up from germline, CDR1 is SQVTM and CDR2 is ANQGSEA.

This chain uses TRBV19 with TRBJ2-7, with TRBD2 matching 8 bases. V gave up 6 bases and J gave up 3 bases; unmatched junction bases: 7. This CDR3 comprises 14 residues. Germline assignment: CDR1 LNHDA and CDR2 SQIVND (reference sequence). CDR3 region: CASSSAGGGYEQYF. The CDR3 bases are TGTGCCAGTAGCTCGGCGGGAGGAGGCTACGAGCAGTACTTC.